This T cell receptor beta chain was sequenced for a study of response to subunit inactivated influenza vaccine. In this sample, this clonotype turned up many times. The antigen is unknown. TCRdb reprocessed the RT-PCR reads with MiXCR, giving one entry per CDR3 protein. The table has over 650,000 distinct CDR3 sequences, around a sixth seen once. With 5 bases clipped from V and 5 bases from J, the junction kept 15 bases outside the gene matches. CDR3 length equals 17 residues. Broader study findings: Each seasonal influenza vaccination, the authors suggested, recruits few new T cells.

The chain recombines TRBV12-3 or TRBV12-4 with TRBJ2-1, with TRBD2 identical over 7 bases. The sample in question was PBMCs from blood, obtained about 5 days after vaccination. The sequence derives from a middle-aged man who received an inactivated influenza vaccine. CDR3 sequence: CASSESGTGGTHNEQFF. The CDR3 DNA is TGTGCCAGCAGTGAATCCGGGACGGGGGGTACCCACAATGAGCAGTTCTTC.